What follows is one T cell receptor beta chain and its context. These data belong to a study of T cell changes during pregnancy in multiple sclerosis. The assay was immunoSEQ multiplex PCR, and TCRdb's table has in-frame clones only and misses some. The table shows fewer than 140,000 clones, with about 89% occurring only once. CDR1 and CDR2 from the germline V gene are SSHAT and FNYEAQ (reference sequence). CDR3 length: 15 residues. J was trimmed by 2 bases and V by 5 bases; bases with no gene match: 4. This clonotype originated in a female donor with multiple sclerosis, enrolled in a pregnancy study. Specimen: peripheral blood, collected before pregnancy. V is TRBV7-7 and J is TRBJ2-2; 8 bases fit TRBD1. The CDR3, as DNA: TGTGCCAGCAGCCTAGGGACAGGAAACACCGGGGAGCTGTTTTTT. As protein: CASSLGTGNTGELFF.